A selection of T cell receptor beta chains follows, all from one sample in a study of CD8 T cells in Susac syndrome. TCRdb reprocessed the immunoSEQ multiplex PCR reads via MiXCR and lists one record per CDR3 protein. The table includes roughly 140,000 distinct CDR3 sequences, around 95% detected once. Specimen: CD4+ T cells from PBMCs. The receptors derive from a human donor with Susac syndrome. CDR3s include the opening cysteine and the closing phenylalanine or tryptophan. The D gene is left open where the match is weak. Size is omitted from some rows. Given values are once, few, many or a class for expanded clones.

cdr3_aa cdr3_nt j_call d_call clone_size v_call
CASSQRRDRKSNEQFF TGTGCCAGCAGCCAACGTCGGGACAGGAAAAGCAATGAGCAGTTCTTC TRBJ2-1 TRBD1 . TRBV6-2/TRBV6-3
CASKSYEQYF TGTGCCAGCAAGTCCTACGAGCAGTACTTC TRBJ2-7 . . TRBV28
CASRSTGIDQPQHF TGTGCCAGCAGGAGTACAGGGATAGATCAGCCCCAGCATTTT TRBJ1-5 . . TRBV25-1
CASSLEEREAFF TGTGCCAGCAGCCTAGAGGAACGTGAAGCTTTCTTT TRBJ1-1 . once TRBV7-9
CASSLAGTSGANEQFF TGTGCCAGCAGCTTAGCAGGGACTAGCGGGGCGAATGAGCAGTTCTTC TRBJ2-1 TRBD2 . TRBV7-9
CASGKPISTDTQYF TGTGCCAGTGGCAAGCCGATTAGCACAGATACGCAGTATTTT TRBJ2-3 . . TRBV9
CATSDFSPDREYSNQPQHF TGTGCCACCAGTGATTTCAGCCCGGACAGAGAATATAGCAATCAACCCCAGCATTTT TRBJ1-5 . . TRBV24-1
CASSLGQGPYQPQHF TGCGCCAGCAGCTTGGGACAGGGACCTTATCAGCCCCAGCATTTT TRBJ1-5 TRBD1 . TRBV5-1
CASSPPVSGSTETQYF TGTGCCAGCAGCCCGCCGGTTAGCGGGAGTACGGAGACCCAGTACTTC TRBJ2-5 TRBD2 . TRBV5-6
CASSPKGQVPHEQYF TGTGCCAGCAGTCCTAAGGGACAGGTCCCCCACGAGCAGTACTTC TRBJ2-7 TRBD1 . TRBV12-3/TRBV12-4
CASSRGTGRSDTQYF TGCGCCAGCAGCCGAGGGACAGGGAGGTCAGATACGCAGTATTTT TRBJ2-3 TRBD1 once TRBV4-1
CSASRGTWDTQYF TGCAGTGCTAGTAGGGGGACATGGGATACGCAGTATTTT TRBJ2-3 . . TRBV20-1
CATSREGQGVYEQYF TGTGCCACCAGCAGAGAGGGTCAGGGGGTCTACGAGCAGTACTTC TRBJ2-7 TRBD1 . TRBV15
CASSLEVGQRTDTQYF TGTGCCAGCAGCTTAGAGGTGGGACAGCGCACAGATACGCAGTATTTT TRBJ2-3 TRBD1 once TRBV11-2
CASSTLTGSNQPQHF TGTGCCAGCAGTACCCTGACAGGGAGCAATCAGCCCCAGCATTTT TRBJ1-5 TRBD1 . TRBV28
CASSPRTSGQGSNEQFF TGTGCCAGCAGCCCGAGAACGAGTGGACAGGGGTCCAATGAGCAGTTCTTC TRBJ2-1 TRBD1 . TRBV7-6
CSARGQGRRGQPQHF TGCAGTGCTAGAGGGCAGGGTCGAAGGGGTCAGCCCCAGCATTTT TRBJ1-5 . . TRBV20-1
CASRYNNEQFF TGTGCCAGCAGGTACAATAATGAGCAGTTCTTC TRBJ2-1 . . TRBV28
CASSLTSYYEQYF TGTGCCAGCAGCTTGACTAGCTACTACGAGCAGTACTTC TRBJ2-7 TRBD2 . TRBV7-2
CASSLVTGELFF TGTGCCAGCAGCTTGGTCACCGGGGAGCTGTTTTTT TRBJ2-2 . few TRBV7-2
CASSLARWDRVYNEQFF TGTGCCAGCAGCTTAGCACGTTGGGACAGGGTTTACAATGAGCAGTTCTTC TRBJ2-1 TRBD1 . TRBV7-9
CASSLDGNNQPQHF TGCGCCAGCAGCTTGGACGGGAACAATCAGCCCCAGCATTTT TRBJ1-5 . . TRBV5-1
CATRVDRASGYTF TGCGCCACCAGAGTGGACAGGGCTTCTGGCTACACCTTC TRBJ1-2 TRBD1 . TRBV5-1
CAISGPVISYEQYF TGTGCCATCAGTGGGCCCGTCATCTCCTACGAGCAGTACTTC TRBJ2-7 . . TRBV10-3
CASSRQGDYGYTF TGTGCCAGCTCCCGACAGGGGGACTATGGCTACACCTTC TRBJ1-2 TRBD1 . TRBV18
CAQPTGHNQPQHF TGTGCCCAACCGACAGGGCATAATCAGCCCCAGCATTTT TRBJ1-5 TRBD1 . TRBV30
CSARDRGLGYGYTF TGCAGTGCGAGAGACAGGGGACTGGGCTATGGCTACACCTTC TRBJ1-2 TRBD1 . TRBV20-1
CATSAGGSYNEQFF TGTGCCACCAGTGCGGGAGGATCCTACAATGAGCAGTTCTTC TRBJ2-1 TRBD2 . TRBV24-1
CASSRIIAGDLPLYEQYF TGTGCCAGCAGCAGGATTATAGCGGGAGATCTGCCACTCTACGAGCAGTACTTC TRBJ2-7 TRBD2 . TRBV11-2
CSVAMGLTLAFEAFF TGCAGCGTCGCCATGGGACTGACGCTCGCATTTGAAGCTTTCTTT TRBJ1-1 . . TRBV29-1
CASRTGAQRNTEAFF TGTGCCAGCAGGACAGGGGCGCAAAGGAACACTGAAGCTTTCTTT TRBJ1-1 TRBD1 . TRBV12-3/TRBV12-4
CASSPSSLINEQYF TGTGCCAGCAGCCCTAGTAGCCTGATTAACGAGCAGTACTTC TRBJ2-7 . . TRBV11-2
CASSLGGRRGYNEQFF TGTGCCAGCAGCTTAGGCGGACGGCGAGGGTACAATGAGCAGTTCTTC TRBJ2-1 . . TRBV13
CASSTDVGNTIYF TGTGCCAGCAGCACGGACGTCGGAAACACCATATATTTT TRBJ1-3 . . TRBV7-6
CASSQGLAQSYNEQFF TGCGCCAGCAGCCAAGGGCTAGCCCAATCCTACAATGAGCAGTTCTTC TRBJ2-1 . few TRBV5-1
CSARDRVTSTDTQYF TGCAGTGCTAGAGACAGGGTCACTAGCACAGATACGCAGTATTTT TRBJ2-3 . . TRBV20-1
CASGLVPSGSNVLTF TGTGCTAGTGGTTTGGTTCCTTCTGGGTCCAACGTCCTGACTTTC TRBJ2-6 . . TRBV12-5
CASNPGGTHYGYTF TGCGCCAGCAACCCCGGCGGGACGCACTATGGCTACACCTTC TRBJ1-2 . . TRBV5-1
CASSTDPGQPYEQYF TGCGCCAGCAGCACGGACCCGGGACAGCCCTACGAGCAGTACTTC TRBJ2-7 TRBD1 . TRBV5-1
CATRLAGEETQYF TGCGCCACCAGACTAGCGGGGGAAGAGACCCAGTACTTC TRBJ2-5 TRBD2 . TRBV10-2
CASSPVTAGEPGEQFF TGTGCCAGCAGCCCGGTAACAGCGGGGGAGCCGGGTGAGCAGTTCTTC TRBJ2-1 TRBD2 . TRBV5-4
CSVAGRAQRETQYF TGCAGCGTTGCTGGCAGGGCCCAGCGAGAGACCCAGTACTTC TRBJ2-5 . . TRBV29-1
CASSLGTGELFF TGTGCCAGCAGTTTGGGGACCGGGGAGCTGTTTTTT TRBJ2-2 . few TRBV28
CSARDGTDNQPQHF TGCAGTGCTAGAGATGGGACGGATAATCAGCCCCAGCATTTT TRBJ1-5 . . TRBV20-1
CAIQGALSNQPQHF TGTGCCATCCAGGGGGCGTTGAGCAATCAGCCCCAGCATTTT TRBJ1-5 TRBD1 . TRBV7-9
CSVRQGARDEQYF TGCAGCGTAAGACAGGGGGCGCGCGACGAGCAGTACTTC TRBJ2-7 TRBD1 . TRBV29-1
CASSSEGITGELFF TGCGCCAGCAGCTCCGAGGGGATCACCGGGGAGCTGTTTTTT TRBJ2-2 . . TRBV5-1
CASSKGAAYSYEQYF TGTGCCAGCAGCAAAGGAGCAGCATACTCCTACGAGCAGTACTTC TRBJ2-7 . . TRBV21-1
CASSLYLQGQETQYF TGTGCCAGCAGCTTATATCTCCAAGGCCAAGAGACCCAGTACTTC TRBJ2-5 . . TRBV7-2
CASSLARGQSNEQFF TGTGCCAGCAGCTTAGCGCGTGGGCAAAGCAATGAGCAGTTCTTC TRBJ2-1 . once TRBV7-8
CASSPVQETQYF TGTGCCAGCAGCCCGGTACAAGAGACCCAGTACTTC TRBJ2-5 . . TRBV6-2/TRBV6-3
CSASVIAGVTDTQYF TGCAGTGCTAGCGTAATAGCGGGAGTAACAGATACGCAGTATTTT TRBJ2-3 TRBD2 . TRBV20-1
CASSEEGTEYGYTF TGTGCCAGCAGTGAGGAGGGGACGGAGTATGGCTACACCTTC TRBJ1-2 . . TRBV2
CSARVDYGYTF TGCAGTGCTAGAGTAGACTATGGCTACACCTTC TRBJ1-2 . . TRBV20-1
CASRALLRGGELFF TGCGCCAGCAGGGCACTCCTCCGGGGCGGGGAGCTGTTTTTT TRBJ2-2 . . TRBV4-1
CASRTPGTGEDGYTF TGTGCCAGCAGAACCCCCGGGACAGGGGAGGATGGCTACACCTTC TRBJ1-2 TRBD1 . TRBV6-5
CATSDFKGSGANVLTF TGTGCCACCAGTGATTTTAAAGGCTCTGGGGCCAACGTCCTGACTTTC TRBJ2-6 . . TRBV24-1
CASSPRDGRLDTEAFF TGTGCCAGCAGTCCCCGGGACGGGAGGTTGGATACTGAAGCTTTCTTT TRBJ1-1 . . TRBV12-3/TRBV12-4
CASSQEGGVNSNQPQHF TGCGCCAGCAGCCAAGAGGGAGGGGTTAATAGCAATCAGCCCCAGCATTTT TRBJ1-5 . once TRBV4-1